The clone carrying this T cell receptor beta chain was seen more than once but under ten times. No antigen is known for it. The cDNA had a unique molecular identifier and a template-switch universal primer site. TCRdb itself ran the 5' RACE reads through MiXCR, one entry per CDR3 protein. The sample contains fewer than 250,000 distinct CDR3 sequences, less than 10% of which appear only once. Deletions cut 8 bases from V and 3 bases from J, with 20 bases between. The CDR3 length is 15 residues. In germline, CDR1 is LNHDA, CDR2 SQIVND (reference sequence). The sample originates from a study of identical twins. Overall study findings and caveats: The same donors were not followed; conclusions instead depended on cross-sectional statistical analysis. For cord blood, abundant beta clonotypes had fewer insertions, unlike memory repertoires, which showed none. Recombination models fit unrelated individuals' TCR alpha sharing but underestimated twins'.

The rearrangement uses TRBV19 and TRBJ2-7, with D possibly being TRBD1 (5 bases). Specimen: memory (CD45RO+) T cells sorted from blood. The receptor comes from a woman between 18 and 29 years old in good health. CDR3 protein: CASRPGHESYYEQYF. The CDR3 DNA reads TGTGCCAGTCGGCCCGGACATGAGTCGTACTACGAGCAGTACTTC.